This is a list of T cell receptor beta chains from one sample in a study of early T cells in non-severe SARS-CoV-2 infection. TCRdb called the 5' RACE reads again in MiXCR, with one record for every CDR3 protein. Of tens of thousands of distinct CDR3 sequences detected, around 13% appear once; the ten largest clones hold around 4.7%. The source material was whole blood. These receptors were obtained from an adult who was a healthcare worker with PCR-confirmed SARS-CoV-2 infection or an uninfected control (not recorded which). CDR3s include the opening cysteine and the closing phenylalanine or tryptophan. A D gene is named only where the DNA matches it firmly. Rows give clone size only sometimes, using once, few, many, or a class for an expanded clone.

TRBJ1-4 | few | NA | TRBV6-5 | CASSRTGFNEKLFF | TGTGCCAGCAGTCGGACGGGGTTTAATGAAAAACTGTTTTTT
TRBJ2-1 | NA | NA | TRBV6-6 | CASSYGWGQGNEQFF | TGTGCCAGCAGTTACGGGTGGGGCCAAGGCAATGAGCAGTTCTTC
TRBJ1-4 | NA | TRBD1 | TRBV6-6 | CASSYRQGEKLFF | TGTGCCAGCAGTTACCGACAGGGTGAAAAACTGTTTTTT
TRBJ1-5 | many | NA | TRBV20-1 | CSATGGSDQPQHF | TGCAGTGCTACGGGGGGCTCGGACCAGCCCCAGCATTTT
TRBJ1-1 | few | NA | TRBV6-5 | CASSTTGTEAFF | TGTGCCAGCAGTACTACGGGTACTGAAGCTTTCTTT
TRBJ2-5 | many | NA | TRBV7-2 | CASSDDQETQYF | TGTGCCAGCAGCGACGACCAAGAGACCCAGTACTTC
TRBJ2-7 | many | TRBD1 | TRBV18 | CASSPRTGTDEQYF | TGTGCCAGCTCACCGCGGACCGGGACAGACGAGCAGTACTTC
TRBJ2-7 | few | NA | TRBV29-1 | CSVVGGYEQYF | TGCAGCGTTGTCGGAGGCTACGAGCAGTACTTC
TRBJ2-3 | NA | NA | TRBV20-1 | CSGEAPGTDTQYF | TGCAGTGGGGAAGCTCCCGGCACAGATACGCAGTATTTT
TRBJ2-5 | few | NA | TRBV7-9 | CASSWQGTQETQYF | TGTGCCAGCAGCTGGCAGGGAACCCAAGAGACCCAGTACTTC
TRBJ2-7 | many | TRBD1 | TRBV7-2 | CASSWDRSSYEQYF | TGTGCCAGCAGCTGGGACAGAAGCTCCTACGAGCAGTACTTC
TRBJ2-3 | NA | NA | TRBV30 | CAWSGSSTDTQYF | TGTGCCTGGAGTGGATCGAGCACAGATACGCAGTATTTT
TRBJ1-5 | NA | NA | TRBV20-1 | CSASSNSYQPQHF | TGCAGTGCTAGTAGTAACAGTTATCAGCCCCAGCATTTT
TRBJ2-4 | NA | TRBD2 | TRBV7-2 | CASSLGGSGGASNIQYF | TGTGCCAGCAGCTTAGGCGGTAGCGGGGGGGCCTCGAACATTCAGTACTTC
TRBJ2-7 | NA | TRBD2 | TRBV20-1 | CSAKRDNYEQYF | TGCAGTGCGAAGCGGGATAACTACGAGCAGTACTTC
TRBJ2-7 | NA | NA | TRBV20-1 | CSARPSSAELYEQYF | TGCAGTGCTAGACCATCCTCGGCGGAGCTGTACGAGCAGTACTTC
TRBJ1-5 | few | NA | TRBV7-2 | CASSSAGGNQPQHF | TGTGCCAGCAGCTCTGCAGGGGGCAATCAGCCCCAGCATTTT
TRBJ2-1 | few | NA | TRBV2 | CASSGGPEQFF | TGTGCCAGCAGTGGAGGACCTGAGCAGTTCTTC
TRBJ2-3 | few | NA | TRBV7-8 | CASSDGTSTTDTQYF | TGTGCCAGCAGCGACGGGACATCGACCACAGATACGCAGTATTTT
TRBJ2-1 | NA | NA | TRBV24-1 | CATSDLGSSSYNEQFF | TGTGCCACCAGTGATTTGGGGTCGAGCTCCTACAATGAGCAGTTCTTC
TRBJ2-1 | NA | NA | TRBV19 | CASSIGGRYNEQFF | TGTGCCAGTAGTATCGGGGGTCGCTACAATGAGCAGTTCTTC
TRBJ2-5 | NA | NA | TRBV28 | CASSLMQGILVETQYF | TGTGCCAGCAGTTTAATGCAGGGGATTCTGGTAGAGACCCAGTACTTC
TRBJ2-7 | NA | NA | TRBV28 | CASSSAGWKSYEQYF | TGTGCCAGCAGCTCTGCAGGGTGGAAATCCTACGAGCAGTACTTC
TRBJ1-5 | NA | NA | TRBV6-1 | CASSEFRTTGNQPQHF | TGTGCCAGCAGTGAGTTCAGGACCACAGGCAATCAGCCCCAGCATTTT
TRBJ2-7 | few | NA | TRBV27 | CASGGSSYEQYF | TGTGCCAGCGGGGGGAGCTCCTACGAGCAGTACTTC